The 31 T cell receptor beta chains below all came from one sample that was sequenced in a study of shared clonotypes between healthy human individuals. This table comes from immunoSEQ multiplex PCR, and its TCRdb copy is limited to in-frame clones, with some not included. The table lists millions of clones, approximately 93% of them singletons. The sequenced sample was naive CD4+ T cells from PBMCs. The sample's subset: CD45RA+ positively selected. The receptors derive from a man between 18 and 35 years old in good health. Some clones in this sample may be carry-over from other donors' samples.

About this clone itself: The same CDR3 can be traced to other DNA sequences in this sample. The rearrangement joins TRBV20-1 to TRBJ2-7; D is uncertain. V was trimmed by 6 bases and J by 4 bases, leaving 4 bases between them. The CDR3 length is 9 residues. CDR1 DFQATT and CDR2 SNEGSKA come from the germline V gene (reference sequence). This chain's CDR3 is CSASYEQYF. In nucleotides, the CDR3 is TGCAGTGCCTCATACGAGCAGTACTTC.

V gene TRBV7-2 combines with J gene TRBJ2-7; 7 bases line up with TRBD1. Per germline, CDR1 SGHTA and CDR2 FQGNSA. J gave up 7 bases and V 1 base, and 13 bases lay outside the gene matches. CDR3 size: 16 residues. CDR3 in DNA: TGTGCCAGCAGCTTAGTCTCGGCAGGGGGATCAGGAGAGCAGTACTTC. It specifies CASSLVSAGGSGEQYF.

The V gene is TRBV5-1, the J gene TRBJ2-5; 8 bases fit TRBD1. The V and J ends lost 3 bases and 1 base, in that order; junction bases with no gene match: 14. The germline V gene encodes CDR1 SGHRS and CDR2 YFSETQ. The CDR3 covers 18 residues. The CDR3 DNA is TGCGCCAGCAGCTCCTGGACAGGGATGGCGAGGCCCCAAGAGACCCAGTACTTC. This translates into CASSSWTGMARPQETQYF.

The rearrangement joins TRBV5-8 to TRBJ2-5, with TRBD1 as a possible D gene (5 bases). The CDR3 totals 17 residues. Germline V gene data show CDR1 as SGHTS and CDR2 as YDEGEE. Trimming shortened V by 4 bases and J by 0 bases, and 19 bases separated the two germline ends. CDR3: CASSPSLVGQDQETQYF. CDR3 DNA sequence: TGTGCCAGCAGCCCGAGCCTCGTGGGGCAGGACCAAGAGACCCAGTACTTC.

The chain links TRBV4-1 to TRBJ2-2; D is uncertain. The germline V and J ends were trimmed by 1 base and 4 bases, with 7 bases remaining between them. The CDR3 spans 14 residues. CDR1 and CDR2 from the germline V gene are MGHRA and YSYEKL. CDR3 protein: CASSQVHITGELFF. Here the CDR3 DNA reads TGCGCCAGCAGCCAAGTACATATCACCGGGGAGCTGTTTTTT.

Concerning this clone itself: Other DNA sequences from this sample encode an identical CDR3 as well. V and J are TRBV7-2 and TRBJ1-3; D perhaps matches TRBD1 (5 bases). Germline V gives CDR1 SGHTA, CDR2 FQGNSA. Trimming left V 5 bases short and J 0 bases short, with 11 bases between. The CDR3 covers 15 residues. DNA of the CDR3: TGTGCCAGCAGCCCCAGCGGGGGCTCTGGAAACACCATATATTTT. This translates into CASSPSGGSGNTIYF.

The chain uses TRBV5-1 and TRBJ2-3; no firm D call. Trimming shortened V by 4 bases and J by 3 bases, and 18 bases separated the two germline ends. The CDR3 consists of 16 residues. Germline V gene lookup returns CDR1 SGHRS and CDR2 YFSETQ. CDR3 region: CASSPPGHKHTDTQYF. The CDR3 nucleotides read TGCGCCAGCAGCCCGCCGGGCCACAAACATACAGATACGCAGTATTTT.

This chain uses TRBV7-3 with TRBJ2-5, with 8 bases that match TRBD1. Trimming took 4 bases from V and 2 from J; bases not matched to a gene: 6. CDR3 length equals 15 residues. Per the germline V gene, CDR1 is SGHTA and CDR2 is FQGTGA. The CDR3 reads CASSYRTGRQETQYF. In DNA form, the CDR3 reads TGTGCCAGCAGCTATCGGACAGGGAGGCAAGAGACCCAGTACTTC.

This clone has only one observation. CDR3 nucleotide sequence: TGCGCCAGCAGCCCCGACATAGGTCAGCCCCAGCATTTT. This gives the protein CASSPDIGQPQHF. The rearrangement uses TRBV5-1 and TRBJ1-5; D not resolved. Looked up from germline, CDR1 is SGHRS and CDR2 is YFSETQ. Trimming took off 4 bases at V and 6 bases at J, with 11 bases between the two ends. The CDR3 is 13 amino acids.

V usage is TRBV6-1 and J usage is TRBJ2-3; possibly TRBD1 or TRBD2 for D (5 bases each). Germline CDR1 and CDR2: MNHNS and SASEGT. This CDR3 has 15 amino acids. Trimming cost V 10 bases and J 0 bases, with 17 bases left between them. CDR3 DNA: TGTGCCACCGGTACGGGGCGGACAAGCACAGATACGCAGTATTTT. Protein product: CATGTGRTSTDTQYF.

This clone occurred once. The V call is TRBV4-1, the J call TRBJ1-5; D unclear. The CDR3 extends over 13 amino acids. V was trimmed by 1 base and J by 1 base, leaving 2 bases between them. Looked up from germline, CDR1 is MGHRA and CDR2 is YSYEKL. The CDR3 DNA sequence: TGCGCCAGCAGCCAAGCAAGCAATCAGCCCCAGCATTTT. This sequence encodes CASSQASNQPQHF.

The genes are TRBV7-7 and TRBJ2-7; 7 bases agree with TRBD1. The CDR3 has 15 residues. Germline V gene sequence: CDR1 SSHAT, CDR2 FNYEAQ (reference sequence). V lost 2 bases, J lost 2 bases, and 6 bases stayed unmatched. The CDR3 here is CASSLKQGLPYEQYF. As DNA, the CDR3 is TGTGCCAGCAGCTTAAAACAGGGGCTTCCCTACGAGCAGTACTTC.

This chain links TRBV10-3 with TRBJ2-3; D might be TRBD2 (6 bases). The length of the CDR3 is 16 residues. The V gene's germline CDR1 is ENHRY and CDR2 SYGVKD. Trimming left V 11 bases short and J 0 bases short, with 21 bases between. CDR3 in amino acids: CAASYRGTGSTDTQYF. Here the CDR3 DNA reads TGTGCCGCCTCCTATCGGGGGACCGGGAGCACAGATACGCAGTATTTT.

The gene calls are TRBV5-4 and TRBJ2-5; no clear D. The germline V and J ends were trimmed by 0 bases and 5 bases, with 11 bases remaining between them. CDR3 length equals 14 residues. The germline CDR1 and CDR2 sequences are SGHNT and YYREEE (reference sequence). CDR3 protein: CASSLAQSGETQYF. CDR3 bases: TGTGCCAGCAGCTTGGCTCAGTCTGGGGAGACCCAGTACTTC.

The chain couples TRBV4-1 to TRBJ2-1, with D unclear. CDR1 and CDR2 from the germline V gene are MGHRA and YSYEKL. The CDR3 runs 13 residues. Deletions cut 0 bases from V and 4 bases from J, with 4 bases between. CDR3 loop: CASSQDAYNEQFF. CDR3 sequence (DNA): TGCGCCAGCAGCCAAGATGCTTACAATGAGCAGTTCTTC.

The chain carries TRBV7-2 and TRBJ2-7; TRBD1 might be the D (6 bases). Looked up from germline, CDR1 is SGHTA and CDR2 is FQGNSA. The length of the CDR3 is 14 residues. V was shortened by 3 bases and J by 7 bases, with 16 bases between the two germline ends. CDR3 nucleotides: TGTGCCAGCAGCTTCGGGACAAACTCGGGAGAGCAGTACTTC. This codes for CASSFGTNSGEQYF.

CDR3 sequence: CASSIAGTENQPQHF. The CDR3 nucleotides read TGCGCCAGCAGCATCGCCGGGACAGAAAATCAGCCCCAGCATTTT. The chain employs TRBV5-1 and TRBJ1-5, with 7 bases lining up with TRBD1. The ends lost 4 bases at V and 4 bases at J; junction bases unmatched: 8. CDR3 length: 15 residues. CDR1 and CDR2 (germline): SGHRS, YFSETQ.

This clone was seen once. The chain combines TRBV7-8 with TRBJ2-4; 8 nucleotides align to TRBD2. This CDR3 is 16 amino acids long. CDR1 is SGHVS, CDR2 FQNEAQ, per germline. J lost 7 bases, V lost 0 bases, and 8 bases had no gene match. In DNA, the CDR3 is TGTGCCAGCAGCTTAGCGCGGGGGGCAGACGGTAACATTCAGTACTTC. It specifies CASSLARGADGNIQYF.

The V call is TRBV30, the J call TRBJ2-6; D uncertain. In germline, CDR1 is GTSNPN, CDR2 SVGIG (reference sequence). Trimming took 6 bases from V and 3 from J, leaving 15 bases between them. This CDR3 is 15 amino acids long. The CDR3 sequence is CACPTLTYGANVLTF. The CDR3 coding sequence is TGTGCCTGTCCCACTCTTACCTATGGGGCCAACGTCCTGACTTTC. The full variable domain, with the rest looked up from reference TRBV30 and TRBJ2-6, is SQTIHQWPATLVQPVGSPLSLECTVEGTSNPNLYWYRQAAGRGLQLLFYSVGIGQISSEVPQNLSASRPQDRQFILSSKKLLLSDSGFYLCACPTLTYGANVLTFGAGSRLTVL.

About this clone: This sample includes further DNA sequences coding for the same CDR3. The chain employs TRBV7-2 and TRBJ2-7; 9 bases align to TRBD1. Looked up from germline, CDR1 is SGHTA and CDR2 is FQGNSA. The junction had 6 bases not matched to a gene; V was cut back by 3 bases and J by 6 bases. The CDR3 runs 14 residues. The DNA for the CDR3 is TGTGCCAGCAGCTTCCGGGACAGGGTAGGCGAGCAGTACTTC. The encoded protein is CASSFRDRVGEQYF.

This chain uses TRBV6-6 with TRBJ1-2; 7 positions match TRBD1. CDR1 is MNHNY, CDR2 SVGAGI, per germline (reference sequence). The ends lost 6 bases at V and 2 bases at J; junction bases unmatched: 9. The CDR3 is 15 residues long. The CDR3 region is CASSINPDRNYGYTF. CDR3 nucleotide sequence: TGTGCCAGCAGCATAAACCCGGACAGGAACTATGGCTACACCTTC.

The CDR3 coding sequence is TGTGCCAGCAGTTTTGGGGGGCCAGAGACCCAGTACTTC. The encoded protein is CASSFGGPETQYF. This chain joins TRBV28 and TRBJ2-5; D is tentatively TRBD1 or TRBD2 (6 bases each). Germline-derived CDR1 and CDR2 are MDHEN and SYDVKM. V gave up 3 bases and J gave up 4 bases, with 9 bases separating them. The CDR3 runs 13 residues.

V is TRBV2 and J is TRBJ2-3; D is unresolved. Germline CDR1 and CDR2: SNHLY and FYNNEI. The CDR3 totals 11 residues. The CDR3 region is CAGMGTDTQYF. CDR3 nucleotide sequence: TGTGCTGGTATGGGCACAGATACGCAGTATTTT.

The chain combines TRBV7-9 with TRBJ2-1; TRBD2 agrees at 8 bases. CDR1 is SEHNR and CDR2 is FQNEAQ in the germline V gene (reference sequence). This CDR3 is built from 16 residues. The ends lost 2 bases at V and 8 bases at J; junction bases unmatched: 11. CDR3 loop: CASSLSSGTVYYEQFF. The CDR3 region has the DNA TGTGCCAGCAGCTTAAGTAGCGGGACGGTTTACTATGAGCAGTTCTTC.

The table lists this clone with a count of one. The rearrangement links TRBV5-1 to TRBJ2-3, with unresolved D. The CDR3 covers 15 residues. Germline V lookup: CDR1 SGHRS, CDR2 YFSETQ. Trimming stripped 0 bases from V and 2 bases from J, with 10 bases between. The CDR3 bases are TGCGCCAGCAGCTTGGCGGCAGACTCCACAGATACGCAGTATTTT. Protein: CASSLAADSTDTQYF.

This chain connects TRBV27 to TRBJ2-3, with TRBD2 identical over 7 bases. J was trimmed by 3 bases and V by 6 bases; bases with no gene match: 9. In germline, CDR1 is MNHEY, CDR2 SMNVEV (reference sequence). This CDR3 is built from 15 residues. Here the CDR3 reads CASRSSAGRTDTQYF. The CDR3 region has the DNA TGTGCCAGCAGGTCGTCGGCCGGGAGGACAGATACGCAGTATTTT.

The V and J genes are TRBV29-1 and TRBJ2-1; 9 bases line up with TRBD2. CDR3 size: 15 residues. The germline gives CDR1 SQVTM, CDR2 ANQGSEA. J was trimmed by 3 bases and V by 4 bases; bases with no gene match: 7. CDR3 region: CSVGRLAEDYNEQFF. Written as DNA, the CDR3 is TGCAGCGTTGGGCGACTAGCGGAAGACTACAATGAGCAGTTCTTC.

The chain employs TRBV5-4 and TRBJ2-7; 7 bases align to TRBD2. V lost 1 base to trimming and J lost 0 bases; unmatched junction nucleotides: 4. Germline loops: CDR1 SGHNT, CDR2 YYREEE (reference sequence). This CDR3 region has 15 residues. The CDR3 reads CASSLLAGGSYEQYF. The CDR3 coding sequence is TGTGCCAGCAGCTTGTTAGCGGGCGGCTCCTACGAGCAGTACTTC.

On this clone: This sample also contains other DNA sequences that code for the same CDR3. The gene calls are TRBV5-1 and TRBJ2-1; TRBD2 aligns across 9 bases. CDR1 is SGHRS, CDR2 YFSETQ, per germline. This CDR3 is built from 14 residues. The ends lost 4 bases at V and 6 bases at J; junction bases unmatched: 5. The CDR3 sequence is CASSGLAGSNEQFF. CDR3 DNA: TGCGCCAGCAGCGGGCTAGCGGGAAGCAATGAGCAGTTCTTC.

V gene TRBV27 combines with J gene TRBJ1-1; D uncertain. V was pared by 7 bases and J by 1 base, with 22 bases between. Germline CDR1 and CDR2: MNHEY and SMNVEV (reference sequence). This CDR3 has 17 amino acids. As DNA, the CDR3 is TGTGCCAGCACCCTCAAGGCCGGCGGGCCCGGGAACACTGAAGCTTTCTTT. Its protein product is CASTLKAGGPGNTEAFF.

The genes are TRBV28 and TRBJ2-7; TRBD2 matches 9 bases. CDR3 length equals 11 residues. The germline gives CDR1 MDHEN, CDR2 SYDVKM. Germline trimming cut 11 bases from V and 9 bases from J; bases unmatched to any gene: 8. The CDR3: CASRGRDLQYF. CDR3 nucleotides: TGTGCCTCCCGCGGGAGGGATCTGCAGTACTTC.